Shown below are 5 T cell receptor beta chains from a single sample sequenced in a study of CD4 T cells in relation to SARS-CoV-2 and coronaviruses (dated by TCRdb to the early 2020s). The method was the immunoSEQ multiplex PCR assay. Sourced from immuneACCESS, this table was stored by TCRdb with only in-frame sequences that have V and J called. A share of the clones is absent; for the studies checked, an unresolved V gene accounts for under half, and the remainder has no known explanation. The sample table lists 10,000 to 13,000 clones, more than 75% of them with a count of one. The ten largest clones add up to around 2.2% of the sample. Sample: naive CD4+ T cells from PBMCs. The cell subset or site tag for this specimen amounts to: naive CD4+ T cells isolated by negative enrichment. Every receptor here comes from an adult with COVID-19.

V and J are TRBV7-2 and TRBJ1-2, with no clear D. Germline assignment: CDR1 SGHTA and CDR2 FQGNSA. The CDR3 loop spans 14 amino acids. Trimming cost V 5 bases and J 8 bases, with 18 bases left between them. The CDR3 DNA reads TGTGCCAGCAGCCCTCTCTCGGGAGTAAGCGGCTACACCTTC. It specifies CASSPLSGVSGYTF.

Only one count was recorded for this clone. The chain has TRBV6-1 and TRBJ2-1, with 8 nucleotides matching TRBD1. In germline, CDR1 is MNHNS, CDR2 SASEGT. This CDR3 region has 18 residues. J lost 6 bases, V lost 1 base, and 14 bases had no gene match. The DNA for the CDR3 is TGTGCCAGCAGTGAAGTGTGGGACAGGTCCTTGAGGGGCAATGAGCAGTTCTTC. Residues: CASSEVWDRSLRGNEQFF.

V usage is TRBV5-1 and J usage is TRBJ2-7, with D maybe TRBD2 (6 bases). The V end was cut by 5 bases, the J end by 3 bases, with 9 bases between. CDR1 and CDR2 from the germline V gene are SGHRS and YFSETQ. This CDR3 contains 12 residues. As DNA, the CDR3 is TGCGCCAGCAGAGGCGGGGACTACGAGCAGTACTTC. Translated: CASRGGDYEQYF.

The rearrangement joins TRBV6-5 to TRBJ2-7; maybe TRBD1 (6 bases). V dropped 10 bases and J dropped 3 bases, with 19 bases sitting between them. CDR3 length: 14 residues. Germline values: CDR1 MNHEY, CDR2 SVGAGI. The CDR3 loop reads CATAGQSKHYEQYF. The CDR3 nucleotides read TGTGCCACCGCCGGACAGAGTAAACACTACGAGCAGTACTTC.

In its sample, this clone was seen once. This sequence joins TRBV18 and TRBJ2-1; D call uncertain. This CDR3 is 14 amino acids long. The V gene lost 0 bases and the J gene lost 9 bases, with 12 bases spanning the gap. Germline loops: CDR1 KGHSH, CDR2 LQKENI. CDR3 nucleotides: TGTGCCAGCTCACCACCTGGCACGCCCACTGAGCAGTTCTTC. Its translation: CASSPPGTPTEQFF.